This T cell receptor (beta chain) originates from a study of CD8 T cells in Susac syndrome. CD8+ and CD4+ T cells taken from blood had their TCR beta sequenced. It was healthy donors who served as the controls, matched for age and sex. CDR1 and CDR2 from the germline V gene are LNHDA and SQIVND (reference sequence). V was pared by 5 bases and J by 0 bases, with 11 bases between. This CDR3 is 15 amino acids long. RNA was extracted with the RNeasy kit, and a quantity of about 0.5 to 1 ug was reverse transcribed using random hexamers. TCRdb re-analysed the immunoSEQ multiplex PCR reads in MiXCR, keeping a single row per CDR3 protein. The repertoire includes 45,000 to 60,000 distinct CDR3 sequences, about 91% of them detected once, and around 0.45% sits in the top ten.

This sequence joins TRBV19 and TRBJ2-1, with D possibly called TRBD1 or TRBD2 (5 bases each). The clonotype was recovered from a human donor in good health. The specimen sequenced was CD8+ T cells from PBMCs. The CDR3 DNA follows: TGTGCCAGTAGTTCCGGGACCACCTCCTACAATGAGCAGTTCTTC. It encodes CASSSGTTSYNEQFF.